One sample yielded the 5 T cell receptor delta chains listed below, sequenced in a study of delta chains in infants with herpesvirus infections. TCR cDNA was made from PBMC RNA with gamma- and delta-chain-specific primers. TCRdb reapplied CATT to the RT-PCR reads. The sample contains about 2,500 delta-chain clones, around 38% of which appear only once. This material consisted of peripheral blood, taken at time point 4 of longitudinal follow-up. The receptors were sampled from a human donor who was a Ugandan infant, either HIV-exposed or HIV-unexposed (not recorded which).

V gene TRDV1 combines with J gene TRDJ1; 9 bases align to TRDD3. Germline assignment: CDR1 TSWWSYY and CDR2 QGS. The CDR3 is 24 amino acids. V shed 2 bases and J 0 bases; nucleotides not matched to a gene: 28. This CDR3 is CALGESGPSFELWGYASYTDKLIF. DNA for the CDR3: TGTGCTCTTGGGGAAAGCGGTCCTTCCTTCGAACTGTGGGGATACGCCTCTTACACCGATAAACTCATCTTT.

In the case of this clone: A single base separates this from a much larger clone, so it may be a read error. The chain links TRDV1 to TRDJ1, with 7 bases identical to TRDD3. The CDR3 is made up of 21 amino acids. CDR1 and CDR2 from the germline V gene are TSWWSYY and QGS. Trimming removed 4 bases from V and 0 bases from J; junction bases left unmatched: 23. DNA for the CDR3: TGTGCTCTTGGGGGAGAGTTCCCACCCGCATCCTGGGGGTTAGACACCGATAAACTCATCTTT. This sequence encodes CALGGEFPPASWGLDTDKLIF.

In this sample, this clone is medium-sized. V and J are TRDV2 and TRDJ2, with 8 bases aligning to TRDD3. V lost 0 bases and J lost 0; bases outside the gene matches: 20. The CDR3 is made up of 22 amino acids. Germline V gene data show CDR1 as GEAIGNYY and CDR2 as EKD. The CDR3 nucleotides read TGTGCCTGTGACACCGTATCACCGCCCCGTCCGCCTGGGGGACCTTTGACAGCACAACTCTTCTTT. This translates into CACDTVSPPRPPGGPLTAQLFF.

As regards this clone: Compared with germline, one end of the junction differs, possibly owing to a read error. Different DNA sequences within this sample yield the same CDR3. The chain uses TRDV1 and TRDJ4; D perhaps matches TRDD3 (6 bases). Germline V gene sequence: CDR1 TSWWSYY, CDR2 QGS. The CDR3 totals 18 residues. The CDR3 spells CALGDKRGSRERARPLIF. CDR3 bases: TGTGCTCTTGGGGATAAACGGGGGAGCAGAGAGCGGGCCAGACCACTGATCTTT.

This clone was seen more than once but under ten times. The genes are TRDV2 and TRDJ1, with 11 bases that match TRDD3. The CDR3 spans 17 residues. Germline V gene data show CDR1 as GEAIGNYY and CDR2 as EKD. The V gene end was trimmed by 1 base and the J gene end by 1 base; junction bases not matched to a gene: 7. The CDR3 DNA reads as TGTGCCTGTGACACTGTTGGTGGGGGATACGTCACCGATAAACTCATCTTT. It yields the protein CACDTVGGGYVTDKLIF.